This note documents a single TCR beta chain sequence. This clonotype was counted between two and nine times. Its specific antigen is unknown. Base-call qualities are not available, and no considerably larger clone is one nucleotide away. Library preparation employed 5' RACE. Sequencing was performed on an Illumina HiSeq 2500. A second PCR of roughly 7 to 11 cycles was run with a J-beta primer mix and a sample-barcoded 5' primer. A template-switch 5' adaptor carrying 12 random nucleotides introduced a unique molecular identifier onto each TCR beta cDNA molecule. Each sample yielded at least 2.5 million CDR3-containing paired-end reads. First-strand cDNA was synthesized from all RNA with the Mint cDNA synthesis kit, primed by a TRBC-specific oligonucleotide. Following uracil-DNA glycosylase treatment, all cDNA underwent a first 18-cycle PCR with the universal primers M1SS and BC2_uni_R. The study's processing was this. Each sample was normalized by randomly selecting 1 million high-quality reads, each carrying a distinct molecular identifier. Instead of being binned into consensus sequences, reads that shared molecular identifiers were thrown out. MiTCR, with a Q25 quality threshold and the strictest error-elimination algorithm, was used for CDR3 identification, clonotype clustering and error correction. A nonparametric unseen species model with Euler transformation was used to estimate lower-bound total TCR beta diversity. TCRdb trimmed public reads at Q25 via fastp, called clones via MiXCR and kept in-frame beta chains. Each record represents a unique CDR3 protein, reported with the most common genes and DNA among its rows. These V and J calls are TCRdb output, not the study's own analysis. The sample data list roughly 1,500,000 distinct CDR3 sequences, and roughly 40% of these were observed just once. In total, the top ten clones hold 7.9% of the sample.

This sample stems from a study of blood T cells in healthy people across ages (dated by TCRdb to 2013 to 2016). About the study as a whole: Template switching captured roughly one uniquely barcoded TCR beta cDNA molecule per two T cells in model experiments. Age-related changes in TCR beta repertoire diversity were measured in the study by deep sequencing normalized with unique cDNA molecular identifiers. The donors were divided into four age groups: young (average around 16 years), middle-aged (about 39), aged (approximately 62) and long-lived (about 80). Donors of different ages were randomly distributed across sequencing lanes to avoid experimental bias. For two donors (one aged 18 to 30 and one aged 80 or older), the study analyzed two additional independent replicas of 1 million unique cDNA reads from the same blood draw. Results and caveats for the whole study, not just this receptor: Estimates of total diversity from one million sequenced T cells were regarded as lower bounds and underestimates. Compared with the aged group, the long-lived group had more naive CD4+ T cells, fewer expanded clones and increased TCR diversity, a pattern suggesting age selection. The percentage of naive T cells measured by flow cytometry correlated strongly with observed TCR beta diversity. Observed TCR beta diversity per million T cells fell roughly linearly with age, and a significant reduction was already apparent by age roughly 40. Bulk unsorted PBMC profiling prevented conclusive comparison of naive and antigen-experienced compartments. Donor CMV infection status was unknown, potentially confounding age-related changes in expanded clonotypes.

The donors were a few dozen Caucasian individuals from Russia, aged 6 to 90 years, who were systemically healthy. About 10 milliliters of peripheral blood were collected from each donor into EDTA-treated Vacutainer tubes. Ficoll-Paque density-gradient centrifugation was used to isolate PBMCs, with at least 6 million obtained per sample. Total RNA, at least 6 micrograms per sample, was extracted from PBMCs with Trizol reagent. For every donor, flow cytometry on a PBMC aliquot measured the percentage of naive CD45RAhigh/CD27high T cells. V loses 4 bases of germline sequence and J loses 0 bases, and the interval between the two ends is 14 bases. Taken from the germline V gene (reference sequence), the CDR1 and CDR2 loops are SGHKS and YYEKEE. Its CDR3 holds 15 amino acids, cysteine through phenylalanine. Only the CDR3 DNA stays, 45 bases, in frame from base 1.

The receptor's source is a woman aged 18-35 years in good health. The rearrangement combines TRBV5-5 with TRBJ2-7; the D gene is perhaps TRBD1, on 5 matching bases. The source material was blood. The CDR3: CASSLNPRGSYEQYF. In nucleotide form, the sequence is TGTGCCAGCAGCCTTAACCCTAGGGGCTCCTACGAGCAGTACTTC.